These 14 T cell receptor beta chains were all obtained from the same sample, sequenced in a study of shared clonotypes between healthy human individuals. Profiling relied on immunoSEQ multiplex PCR, and the TCRdb table lists in-frame clones only, not all of them. The sample has about 2.4 million clones; 80% to 95% are singletons. Sequencing was performed on naive CD4+ T cells from PBMCs. Indicated subset: CD45RA+ positively selected. These receptors all stem from a man aged 18 to 30 in good health. Some clones in this sample may be carry-over from other donors' samples.

The chain joins TRBV28 to TRBJ1-2; D might be TRBD1 (6 bases). V lost 3 bases and J 6 bases, leaving 17 bases between the germline ends. The CDR3 loop spans 15 amino acids. Germline-derived CDR1 and CDR2 are MDHEN and SYDVKM. The CDR3 nucleotides read TGTGCCAGCAGTTTGACGGGGGGCAGGGCGGATGGCTACACCTTC. Residues: CASSLTGGRADGYTF.

The chain has TRBV6-5 and TRBJ2-5, with TRBD2 matching 13 bases. Germline CDR1 reads MNHEY; CDR2 reads SVGAGI. The CDR3 loop spans 15 amino acids. J gave up 10 bases and V 6 bases, and 11 bases lay outside the gene matches. This CDR3 reads CASRTGLAGSWDQYF. The CDR3 region has the DNA TGTGCCAGCAGGACGGGACTAGCGGGATCTTGGGACCAGTACTTC.

This chain links TRBV5-6 with TRBJ1-5; 9 bases match TRBD1. V lost 3 bases and J lost 6; bases outside the gene matches: 4. The length of the CDR3 is 14 residues. Germline CDR1 is SGHDT and CDR2 is YYEEEE. As DNA, the CDR3 is TGTGCCAGCAGCTCCACAGGGGGCGGTCAGCCCCAGCATTTT. Its translation: CASSSTGGGQPQHF.

This clone was recorded once. The V call is TRBV2, the J call TRBJ1-6, with no clear D. Germline-derived CDR1 and CDR2 are SNHLY and FYNNEI. Trimming removed 2 bases at V and 7 bases at J, with 9 bases between. CDR3 length: 14 residues. The CDR3 DNA reads TGTGCCAGCAGTGAACTGTGGATCAATTCACCCCTCCACTTT. It yields the protein CASSELWINSPLHF.

For this clone: Other DNA sequences in the same sample also yield this CDR3. The CDR3 DNA reads as TGTGCCAGCAGAGATAGAAAGAACACTGAAGCTTTCTTT. This gives the protein CASRDRKNTEAFF. The chain uses TRBV2 and TRBJ1-1; D is undetermined. V lost 6 bases and J lost 1, with 9 bases in between. The CDR3 is made up of 13 amino acids. The germline V gene has CDR1 SNHLY and CDR2 FYNNEI.

This chain connects TRBV15 to TRBJ1-2; D unclear. Per germline, CDR1 LNHNV and CDR2 YYDKDF (reference sequence). Trimming took off 5 bases at V and 8 bases at J, with 21 bases between the two ends. This CDR3 is built from 15 residues. CDR3 DNA sequence: TGTGCCACCAGCTCGCCGTTAGTGGCTCTGAGGGGCTACACCTTC. Protein: CATSSPLVALRGYTF.

This rearrangement joins TRBV4-3 to TRBJ2-1; D remains unclear. The V gene lost 0 bases and the J gene lost 5 bases, with 8 bases spanning the gap. In germline, CDR1 is LGHNA, CDR2 YSLEER. The CDR3 totals 14 residues. CDR3: CASSQDLRNNEQFF. The CDR3 coding sequence is TGCGCCAGCAGCCAAGATCTCAGGAACAATGAGCAGTTCTTC.

A word on this clone: The same CDR3 arises from other DNA sequences in this sample as well. V and J are TRBV11-2 and TRBJ1-1; no clear D. Germline V CDR1 and CDR2: SGHAT, FQNNGV. Trimming left V 5 bases short and J 5 bases short, with 9 bases between. The CDR3 consists of 12 residues. CDR3 sequence reads: CASSPLGTEAFF. The CDR3 coding sequence is TGTGCCAGCAGCCCTCTGGGGACTGAAGCTTTCTTT.

The rearrangement links TRBV10-2 to TRBJ2-3; 9 nucleotides line up with TRBD1. CDR1 and CDR2 from the germline V gene are WSHSY and SAAADI. V lost 6 bases to trimming and J lost 4 bases; unmatched junction nucleotides: 2. The CDR3 extends over 13 amino acids. For the CDR3, the DNA is TGCGCCAGCAGCAGACAGGGGGCAGATACGCAGTATTTT. The encoded protein is CASSRQGADTQYF.

The chain employs TRBV5-6 and TRBJ2-5; 7 bases line up with TRBD2. The germline gives CDR1 SGHDT, CDR2 YYEEEE. Trimming took 4 bases from V and 3 from J; bases not matched to a gene: 21. This CDR3 comprises 19 residues. The chain's CDR3 is CASSPRVIGVGLAEETQYF. CDR3 sequence (DNA): TGTGCCAGCAGCCCTAGGGTGATTGGGGTTGGGCTAGCGGAAGAGACCCAGTACTTC.

In the case of this clone: Other nucleotide sequences in the sample specify the same CDR3. The chain recombines TRBV7-2 with TRBJ1-2, with D possibly being TRBD1 (6 bases). V lost 3 bases and J lost 2, with 7 bases in between. This CDR3 comprises 13 residues. The V gene's germline CDR1 is SGHTA and CDR2 FQGNSA. In DNA form, the CDR3 reads TGTGCCAGCAGCTTTGGACAGAACTATGGCTACACCTTC. This gives the protein CASSFGQNYGYTF.

Points on this clone: The identical CDR3 is also encoded by other nucleotide sequences in the sample. The genes are TRBV11-3 and TRBJ1-1; unclear D gene. Germline CDR1 is SGHNT and CDR2 is YENEEA. V was shortened by 1 base and J by 1 base, with 4 bases between the two germline ends. The CDR3 covers 13 residues. This CDR3 reads CASSLGGNTEAFF. The CDR3 nucleotides read TGTGCCAGCAGCTTAGGTGGGAACACTGAAGCTTTCTTT.

This clone appeared a single time. The genes are TRBV5-8 and TRBJ2-1; D not resolved. The germline V and J ends were trimmed by 7 bases and 12 bases, with 23 bases remaining between them. Per the germline V gene, CDR1 is SGHTS and CDR2 is YDEGEE. The CDR3 totals 14 residues. The CDR3: CASSPTAANGRQFF. Here the CDR3 DNA reads TGTGCCAGCTCTCCCACCGCAGCCAATGGTAGGCAGTTCTTC.

The chain couples TRBV29-1 to TRBJ1-2; 7 bases map to TRBD1. Trimming at V came to 6 bases and at J to 1 base, leaving 8 bases not matched to a gene. Germline-derived CDR1 and CDR2 are SQVTM and ANQGSEA. The length of the CDR3 is 14 residues. CDR3 sequence reads: CSVGQAWSNYGYTF. The DNA for the CDR3 is TGCAGCGTCGGACAGGCGTGGAGTAACTATGGCTACACCTTC.